This T cell receptor (beta chain) was sequenced during a study of regulatory T cells in long-lasting Graves disease. Looking at the study overall: A definition of persistent Graves' disease required over 5 years of antithyroid drugs plus positive TSH receptor antibodies.

CDR3 length: 14 residues. Trimming shortened V by 6 bases and J by 3 bases, and 15 bases separated the two germline ends. Germline CDR1 is SGHNT and CDR2 is YYREEE (reference sequence). Assembly of TCR beta libraries relied on iRepertoire HTBI primers together with Arm-PCR of CDR3 regions. From the multiplex PCR reads, TCRdb called clonotypes with MiXCR, one entry per CDR3 protein. Seen here are 700,000 or so distinct CDR3 sequences, around 32% observed once, and the top ten hold roughly 41%. Notes on the study in general: Those with persistent disease had in common more public clonotypes (2,741) than new patients (about 970). TCR diversity in persistent Graves' patients was below that of newly diagnosed ones.

Of note for this clonotype: Its target is not known.

Time point given: persistent/refractory GD, antithyroid drugs over 5 years with positive TRAb. From PBMCs, RNA was extracted and then used to make the TCR library. Graves' disease diagnosis relied on American Thyroid Association guidelines. The sequence derives from a female donor with Graves disease. The starting material was peripheral blood mononuclear cells (PBMCs), obtained when the disease was refractory, from a patient treated with antithyroid drugs. This chain links TRBV5-4 with TRBJ1-2; D call uncertain. In DNA form, the CDR3 reads TGTGCCAGCACGGTTGGAGGGAGCCACTATGGCTACACCTTC. Protein product: CASTVGGSHYGYTF.